This T cell receptor beta chain emerged from a study of T cells in localized non-small cell lung cancer. Whole-study findings and limits: Adjacent lung tissue had a median about 58 of the top 100 clones found in the tumor. Only one tumor region went through sequencing, so heterogeneity may still be there. Longer overall survival was seen with higher T cell density measured in blood. Uninvolved adjacent lung, not tumor, had the highest T cell clonality.

This clone has just a few counts. Its antigen is undetermined. Clones were read by immunoSEQ multiplex PCR, and TCRdb kept only the in-frame ones, dropping some. The sample records over 20,000 clones, approximately 92% being singletons. The CDR3 spans 16 residues. V gave up 5 bases and J gave up 7 bases, with 23 bases separating them. CDR1 SGHTA and CDR2 FQGTGA come from the germline V gene. Sequencing was performed on peripheral blood, taken before any cancer treatment. The V and J genes are TRBV7-3 and TRBJ1-2; a possible D gene is TRBD1 (6 bases). The TCR sequence derives from a man aged 35-75 years with stage III squamous cell lung carcinoma. CDR3 DNA sequence: TGTGCCAGCAGCCCAAGTGGGACAAACGTCCCCCTTGGCTACACCTTC. As protein: CASSPSGTNVPLGYTF.